The 4 T cell receptor beta chains listed next were all sequenced from one sample in a study of T cells after yellow fever vaccination. TCRdb fed the 5' RACE reads into MiXCR, producing one record per CDR3 protein. The repertoire has some 200,000 distinct CDR3 sequences, 11% of them found once; the top ten carry 35% to 40%. The starting material was CD8+ T cells sorted from PBMCs, obtained 15 days after the yellow fever booster vaccination. The source is a man aged 18 to 35 who received the YFV17D yellow fever vaccine.

This sequence joins TRBV6-5 and TRBJ1-2; TRBD1 is a possible D gene (6 bases). Germline V gene data show CDR1 as MNHEY and CDR2 as SVGAGI. The CDR3 spans 15 residues. Trimming shortened V by 7 bases and J by 3 bases, and 18 bases separated the two germline ends. The CDR3 reads CASTSGGAGYYGYTF. As DNA, the CDR3 is TGTGCCAGCACTTCGGGGGGGGCCGGTTACTATGGCTACACCTTC.

This clonotype has only a few counts. This rearrangement joins TRBV6-2 or TRBV6-3 to TRBJ2-2; no reliable D call. Germline V lookup: CDR1 MNHEY, CDR2 SVGEGT. Trimming left V 2 bases short and J 4 bases short, with 8 bases between. The CDR3 has 14 residues. CDR3 region: CASSYLVRTGELFF. The CDR3 DNA follows: TGTGCCAGCAGTTACCTCGTCCGCACCGGGGAGCTGTTTTTT.

This clonotype has just a few counts. This chain joins TRBV27 and TRBJ1-1, with D hard to call. CDR3 length: 14 amino acids. Germline V gene lookup returns CDR1 MNHEY and CDR2 SMNVEV (reference sequence). Trimming pared 2 bases from V and 4 bases from J, leaving 11 bases between. The CDR3 reads CASSLIPGSTEAFF. In DNA form, the CDR3 reads TGTGCCAGCAGTTTAATCCCGGGTAGCACTGAAGCTTTCTTT.

V gene TRBV2 combines with J gene TRBJ2-1; 8 bases agree with TRBD1. The ends lost 1 base at V and 7 bases at J; junction bases unmatched: 3. The length of the CDR3 is 14 residues. The germline V gene encodes CDR1 SNHLY and CDR2 FYNNEI. The CDR3, as DNA: TGTGCCAGCAGTGAAGGGACAGGGAATAATGAGCAGTTCTTC. Translating it yields CASSEGTGNNEQFF.